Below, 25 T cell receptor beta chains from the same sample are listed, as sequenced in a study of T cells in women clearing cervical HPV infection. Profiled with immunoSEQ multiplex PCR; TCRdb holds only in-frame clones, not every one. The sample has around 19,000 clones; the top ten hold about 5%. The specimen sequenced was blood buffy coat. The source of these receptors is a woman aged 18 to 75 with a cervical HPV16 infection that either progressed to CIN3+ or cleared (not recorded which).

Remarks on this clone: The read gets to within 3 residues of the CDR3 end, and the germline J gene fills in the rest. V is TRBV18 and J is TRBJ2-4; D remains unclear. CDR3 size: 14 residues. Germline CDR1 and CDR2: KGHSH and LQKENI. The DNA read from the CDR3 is TGTGCCAGCTCACCACGGGCAGAAACCTATGGT. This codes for CASSPRAETYG. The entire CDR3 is CASSPRAETYGQYF. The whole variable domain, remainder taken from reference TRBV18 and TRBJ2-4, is NAGVMQNPRHLVRRRGQEARLRCSPMKGHSHVYWYRQLPEEGLKFMVYLQKENIIDESGMPKERFSAEFPKEGPSILRIQQVVRGDSAAYFCASSPRAETYGQYFGAGTRLSVL.

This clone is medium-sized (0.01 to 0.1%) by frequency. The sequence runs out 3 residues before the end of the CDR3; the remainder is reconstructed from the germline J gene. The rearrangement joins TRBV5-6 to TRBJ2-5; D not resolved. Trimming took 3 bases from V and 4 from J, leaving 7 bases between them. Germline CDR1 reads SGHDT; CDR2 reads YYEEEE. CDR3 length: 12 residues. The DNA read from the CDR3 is TGTGCCAGCAGCTCACTTGGAGAGACC. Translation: CASSSLGET. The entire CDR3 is CASSSLGETQYF.

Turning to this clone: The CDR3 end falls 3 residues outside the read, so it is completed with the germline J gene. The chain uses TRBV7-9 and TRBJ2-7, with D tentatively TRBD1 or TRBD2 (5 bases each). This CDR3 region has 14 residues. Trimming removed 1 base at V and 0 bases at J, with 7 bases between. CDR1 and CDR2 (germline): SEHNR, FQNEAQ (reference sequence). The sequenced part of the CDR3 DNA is TGTGCCAGCAGCTTAGGAGGGGCCTCCTACGAG. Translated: CASSLGGASYE. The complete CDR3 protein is CASSLGGASYEQYF.

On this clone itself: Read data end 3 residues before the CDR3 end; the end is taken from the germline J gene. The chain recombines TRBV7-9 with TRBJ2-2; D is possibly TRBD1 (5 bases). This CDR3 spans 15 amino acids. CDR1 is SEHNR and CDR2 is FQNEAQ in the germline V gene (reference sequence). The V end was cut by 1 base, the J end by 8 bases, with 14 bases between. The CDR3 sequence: CASSLGGHSAGELFF. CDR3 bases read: TGTGCCAGCAGCTTAGGGGGCCACTCCGCAGGGGAG.

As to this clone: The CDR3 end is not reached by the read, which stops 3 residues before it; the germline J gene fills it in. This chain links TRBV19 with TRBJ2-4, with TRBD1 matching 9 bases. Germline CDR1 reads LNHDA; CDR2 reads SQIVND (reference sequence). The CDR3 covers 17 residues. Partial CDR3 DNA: TGTGCCAGTAGTATAGGAGCCGGGACAGGGACCTTCTATGGT. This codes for CASSIGAGTGTFYG. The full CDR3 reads CASSIGAGTGTFYGQYF.

The sequenced CDR3 bases are TGTGCCAGCAGTGACAGCGTCTCCTACGAC. Amino acid sequence: CASSDSVSYD. In full, the CDR3 reads CASSDSVSYDYTF. The V call is TRBV6-2 or TRBV6-3, the J call TRBJ1-2, with D possibly matching TRBD1 (5 bases). Sequencing ends 3 residues short of the CDR3 end; the germline J gene provides the rest. The CDR3 contains 13 residues. Germline-derived CDR1 and CDR2 are MNHEY and SVGEGT.

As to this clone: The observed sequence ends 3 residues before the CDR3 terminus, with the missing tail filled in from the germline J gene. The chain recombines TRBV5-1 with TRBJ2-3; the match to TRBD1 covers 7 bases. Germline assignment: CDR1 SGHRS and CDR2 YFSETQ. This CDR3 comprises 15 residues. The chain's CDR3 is CASSFYQGVRETQYF. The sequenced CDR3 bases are TGCGCCAGCAGCTTTTACCAGGGGGTCCGAGAGACG. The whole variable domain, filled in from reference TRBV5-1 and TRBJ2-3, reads KAGVTQTPRYLIKTRGQQVTLSCSPISGHRSVSWYQQTPGQGLQFLFEYFSETQRNKGNFPGRFSGRQFSNSRSEMNVSTLELGDSALYLCASSFYQGVRETQYFGPGTRLTVL.

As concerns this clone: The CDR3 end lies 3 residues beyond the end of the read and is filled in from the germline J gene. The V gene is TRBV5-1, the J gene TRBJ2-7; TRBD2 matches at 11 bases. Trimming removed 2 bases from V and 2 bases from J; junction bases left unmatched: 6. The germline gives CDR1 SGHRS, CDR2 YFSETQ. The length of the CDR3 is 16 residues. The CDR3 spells CASSLLVAGGPYEQYF. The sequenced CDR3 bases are TGCGCCAGCAGCTTATTGGTAGCGGGGGGGCCCTACGAG.

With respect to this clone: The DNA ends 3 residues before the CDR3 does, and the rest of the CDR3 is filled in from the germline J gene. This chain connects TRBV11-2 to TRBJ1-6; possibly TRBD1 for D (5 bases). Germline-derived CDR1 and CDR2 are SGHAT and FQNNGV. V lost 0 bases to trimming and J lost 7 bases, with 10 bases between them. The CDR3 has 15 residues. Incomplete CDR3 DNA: TGTGCCAGCAGCTTAGACCCAGGGCCGAATTCACCC. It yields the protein CASSLDPGPNSP. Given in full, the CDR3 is CASSLDPGPNSPLHF.

CDR3 DNA, as far as it was read: TGCGCCAGCAGCTTAGGGACAGGGAGATATGGC. Amino acids: CASSLGTGRYG. The full CDR3 sequence reads CASSLGTGRYGYTF. The chain couples TRBV5-1 to TRBJ1-2, with 9 bases identical to TRBD1. The read falls 3 residues short of the CDR3 end, and the missing part is taken from the germline J gene. From germline, CDR1 is SGHRS and CDR2 YFSETQ. The trim removed 2 bases at V and 5 bases at J, leaving 4 bases unmatched. The CDR3 covers 14 residues.

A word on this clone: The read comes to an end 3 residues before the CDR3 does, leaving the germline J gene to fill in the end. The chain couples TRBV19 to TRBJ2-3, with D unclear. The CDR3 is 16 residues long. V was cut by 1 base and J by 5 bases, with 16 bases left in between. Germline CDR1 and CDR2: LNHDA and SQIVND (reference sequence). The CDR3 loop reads CASSIAGSTVRDTQYF. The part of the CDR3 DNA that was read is TGTGCCAGTAGTATAGCGGGTTCGACTGTTAGAGATACG.

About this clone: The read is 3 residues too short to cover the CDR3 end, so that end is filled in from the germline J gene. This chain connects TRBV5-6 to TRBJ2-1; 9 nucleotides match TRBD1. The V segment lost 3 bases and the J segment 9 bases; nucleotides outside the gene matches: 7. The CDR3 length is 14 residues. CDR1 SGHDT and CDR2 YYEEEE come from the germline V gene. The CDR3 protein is CASSWQTGGGEQFF. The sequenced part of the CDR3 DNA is TGTGCCAGCAGCTGGCAGACAGGGGGAGGTGAG.

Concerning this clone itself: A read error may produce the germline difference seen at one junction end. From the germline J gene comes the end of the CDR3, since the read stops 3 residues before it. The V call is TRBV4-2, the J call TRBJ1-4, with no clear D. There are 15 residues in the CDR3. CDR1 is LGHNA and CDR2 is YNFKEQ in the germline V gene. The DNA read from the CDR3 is TGCGCCAGCAGCCAAGAGTTGGCCTTAGGGGAAAAA. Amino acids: CASSQELALGEK. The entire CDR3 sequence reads CASSQELALGEKLFF.

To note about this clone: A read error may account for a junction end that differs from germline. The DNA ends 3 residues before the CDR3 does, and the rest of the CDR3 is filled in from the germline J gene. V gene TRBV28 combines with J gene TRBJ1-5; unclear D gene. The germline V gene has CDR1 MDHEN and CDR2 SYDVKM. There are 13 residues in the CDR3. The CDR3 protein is CASTLSGNQPQHF. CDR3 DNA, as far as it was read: TGTGCCAGCACTTTATCAGGAAATCAGCCC. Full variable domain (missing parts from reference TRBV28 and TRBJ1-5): DVKVTQSSRYLVKRTGEKVFLECVQDMDHENMFWYRQDPGLGLRLIYFSYDVKMKEKGDIPEGYSVSREKKERFSLILESASTNQTSMYLCASTLSGNQPQHFGDGTRLSIL.

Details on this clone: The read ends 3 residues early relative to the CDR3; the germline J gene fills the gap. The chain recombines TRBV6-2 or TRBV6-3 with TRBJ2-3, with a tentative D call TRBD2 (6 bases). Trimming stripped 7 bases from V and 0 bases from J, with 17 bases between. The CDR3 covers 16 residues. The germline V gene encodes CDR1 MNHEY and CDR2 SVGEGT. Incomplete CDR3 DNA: TGTGCCAGCATCACCCCGGGGGTTGCTAGCACAGATACG. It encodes CASITPGVASTDT. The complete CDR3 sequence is CASITPGVASTDTQYF.

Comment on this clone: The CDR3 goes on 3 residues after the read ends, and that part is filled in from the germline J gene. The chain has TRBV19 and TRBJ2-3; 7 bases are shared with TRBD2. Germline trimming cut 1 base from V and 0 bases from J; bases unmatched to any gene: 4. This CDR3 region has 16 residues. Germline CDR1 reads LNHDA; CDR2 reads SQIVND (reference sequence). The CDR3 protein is CASSIGGGTSTDTQYF. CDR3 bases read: TGTGCCAGTAGTATAGGGGGGGGGACTAGCACAGATACG. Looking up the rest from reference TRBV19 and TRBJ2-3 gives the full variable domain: DGGITQSPKYLFRKEGQNVTLSCEQNLNHDAMYWYRQDPGQGLRLIYYSQIVNDFQKGDIAEGYSVSREKKESFPLTVTSAQKNPTAFYLCASSIGGGTSTDTQYFGPGTRLTVL.

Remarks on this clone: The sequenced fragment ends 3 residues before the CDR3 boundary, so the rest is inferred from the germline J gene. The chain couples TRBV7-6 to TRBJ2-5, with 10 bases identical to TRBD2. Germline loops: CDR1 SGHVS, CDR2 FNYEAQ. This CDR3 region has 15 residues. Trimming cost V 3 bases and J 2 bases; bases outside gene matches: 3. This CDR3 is CASSFSGGGQETQYF. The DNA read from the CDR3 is TGTGCCAGCAGCTTCAGCGGGGGGGGGCAAGAGACC.

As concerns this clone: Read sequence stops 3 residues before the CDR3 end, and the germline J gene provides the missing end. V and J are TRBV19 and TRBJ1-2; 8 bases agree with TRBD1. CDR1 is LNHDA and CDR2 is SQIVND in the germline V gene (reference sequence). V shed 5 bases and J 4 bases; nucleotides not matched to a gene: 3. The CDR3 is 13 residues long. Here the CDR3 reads CASSPGTGYGYTF. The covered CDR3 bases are TGTGCCAGTAGTCCCGGGACAGGCTATGGC.

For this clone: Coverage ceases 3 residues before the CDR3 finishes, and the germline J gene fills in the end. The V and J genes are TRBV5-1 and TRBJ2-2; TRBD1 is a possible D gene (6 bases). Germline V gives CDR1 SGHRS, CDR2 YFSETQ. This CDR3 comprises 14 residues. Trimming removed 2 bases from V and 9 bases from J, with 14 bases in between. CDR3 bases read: TGCGCCAGCAGCTTCGATCTGGGGGCCTGGGAG. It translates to CASSFDLGAWE. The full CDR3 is CASSFDLGAWELFF.

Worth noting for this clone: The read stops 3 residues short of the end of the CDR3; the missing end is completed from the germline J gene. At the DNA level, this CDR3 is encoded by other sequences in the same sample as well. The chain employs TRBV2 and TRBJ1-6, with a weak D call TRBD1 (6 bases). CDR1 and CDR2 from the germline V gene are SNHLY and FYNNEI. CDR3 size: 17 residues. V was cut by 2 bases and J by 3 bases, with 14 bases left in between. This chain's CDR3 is CASSEYSQGYYNSPLHF. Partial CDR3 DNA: TGTGCCAGCAGTGAATACTCACAGGGCTACTATAATTCACCC.

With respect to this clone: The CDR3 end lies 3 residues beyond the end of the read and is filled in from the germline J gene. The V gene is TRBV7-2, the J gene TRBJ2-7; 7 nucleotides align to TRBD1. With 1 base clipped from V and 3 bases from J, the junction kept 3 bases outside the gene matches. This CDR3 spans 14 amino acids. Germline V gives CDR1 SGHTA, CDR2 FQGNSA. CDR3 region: CASSLGGGGYEQYF. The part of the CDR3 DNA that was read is TGTGCCAGCAGCTTAGGAGGGGGCGGCTACGAG.

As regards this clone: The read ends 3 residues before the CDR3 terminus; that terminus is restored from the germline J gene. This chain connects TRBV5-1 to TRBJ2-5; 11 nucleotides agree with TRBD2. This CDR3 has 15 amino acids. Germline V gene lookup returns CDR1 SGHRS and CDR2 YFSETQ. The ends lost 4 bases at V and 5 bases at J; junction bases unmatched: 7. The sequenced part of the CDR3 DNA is TGCGCCAGCAGCCCTAGCGGGGGGTCTATGGAGACC. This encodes CASSPSGGSMET. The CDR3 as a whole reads CASSPSGGSMETQYF.

CDR3 in amino acids: CASSWGTSGAEAFF. Incomplete CDR3 DNA: TGTGCCAGTAGCTGGGGGACTTCCGGGGCTGAA. V gene TRBV19 combines with J gene TRBJ1-1, with D tentatively TRBD1 (5 bases). Read coverage stops 3 residues before the CDR3 terminus; the germline J gene supplies the remainder. The CDR3 loop spans 14 amino acids. The ends were cut back, 6 bases at V and 6 bases at J, with 17 bases in the middle. Germline V gene sequence: CDR1 LNHDA, CDR2 SQIVND (reference sequence).

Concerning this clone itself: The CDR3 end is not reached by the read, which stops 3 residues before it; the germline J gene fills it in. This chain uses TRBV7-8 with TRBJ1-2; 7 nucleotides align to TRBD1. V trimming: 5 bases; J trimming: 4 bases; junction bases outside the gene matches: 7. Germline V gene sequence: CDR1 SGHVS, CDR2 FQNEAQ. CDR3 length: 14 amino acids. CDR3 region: CASSRGDSLYGYTF. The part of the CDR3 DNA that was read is TGTGCCAGCAGCAGAGGGGACAGCCTCTATGGC.

CDR3 bases read: TGTGCCAGCAGCCCCTCGGGACAGGGGGCGAGTTCG. It specifies CASSPSGQGASS. The entire CDR3 protein is CASSPSGQGASSLFF. This chain uses TRBV7-9 with TRBJ2-2; 12 positions agree with TRBD1. The read ends 3 residues early relative to the CDR3; the germline J gene fills the gap. The CDR3 consists of 15 residues. The V gene's germline CDR1 is SEHNR and CDR2 FQNEAQ (reference sequence).